Listed here are 9 T cell receptor beta chains from one sample, sequenced in a study of cytomegalovirus exposure and HLA in healthy donors. Researchers ran the PCR with 60 Vbeta and 13 Jbeta primers. The data were produced by immunoSEQ multiplex PCR, yet TCRdb's version contains in-frame clones alone and is incomplete. This table holds about 98,000 clones, 65% to 80% found once. The source material was PBMCs. These receptor sequences come from a human donor in good health.

The chain has TRBV5-1 and TRBJ2-7; TRBD1 matches at 10 bases. There are 14 residues in the CDR3. Germline CDR1 and CDR2: SGHRS and YFSETQ. Trimming cost V 7 bases and J 4 bases; bases outside gene matches: 8. This chain's CDR3 is CASGPRTGGYEQYF. The CDR3 bases are TGCGCCAGCGGCCCCCGGACAGGGGGTTACGAGCAGTACTTC.

CDR3 sequence (DNA): TGTGCCAGCAGCCCCATGGGGGCGCGGAGGAATCAGCCCCAGCATTTT. Protein product: CASSPMGARRNQPQHF. The rearrangement links TRBV7-2 to TRBJ1-5, with D perhaps TRBD1 (6 bases). The CDR3 consists of 16 residues. V was clipped by 5 bases and J by 4 bases, with 18 bases between them. Germline CDR1 reads SGHTA; CDR2 reads FQGNSA.

The chain has TRBV15 and TRBJ1-2; the D is unclear. The length of the CDR3 is 14 residues. V gave up 0 bases and J gave up 9 bases, with 14 bases separating them. Germline CDR1 LNHNV, CDR2 YYDKDF (reference sequence). The CDR3 DNA is TGTGCCACCAGCAGAGATGATACTAGGCAGCGCTACACCTTC. Translating gives CATSRDDTRQRYTF.

The chain recombines TRBV7-9 with TRBJ2-2; 8 bases match TRBD1. This CDR3 has 16 amino acids. V shed 0 bases, J shed 4 bases, and the junction held 4 bases outside the gene matches. In germline, CDR1 is SEHNR, CDR2 FQNEAQ (reference sequence). The CDR3 region is CASSLAGDRGTGELFF. DNA for the CDR3: TGTGCCAGCAGCTTAGCGGGTGACAGGGGCACCGGGGAGCTGTTTTTT.

This chain connects TRBV7-6 to TRBJ2-3; 11 bases are shared with TRBD2. Germline CDR1 reads SGHVS; CDR2 reads FNYEAQ. V gave up 5 bases and J gave up 2 bases; unmatched junction bases: 3. This CDR3 comprises 15 residues. The CDR3 sequence: CASSETSGVTDTQYF. CDR3 bases: TGTGCCAGCAGCGAGACTAGCGGGGTCACAGATACGCAGTATTTT.

The V gene is TRBV5-1, the J gene TRBJ1-2, with D maybe TRBD1 (5 bases). Trimming shortened V by 1 base and J by 7 bases, and 11 bases separated the two germline ends. This CDR3 has 13 residues. Germline V lookup: CDR1 SGHRS, CDR2 YFSETQ. As DNA, the CDR3 is TGCGCCAGCAGCTTGATATCCCAGGGTGGCTACACCTTC. It specifies CASSLISQGGYTF.

The rearrangement joins TRBV10-3 to TRBJ2-3, with D tentatively TRBD2 (6 bases). Germline V lookup: CDR1 ENHRY, CDR2 SYGVKD. With 3 bases removed from V and 6 bases from J, the gap between germline ends came to 7 bases. This CDR3 spans 12 amino acids. CDR3 coding DNA: TGTGCCATCAGTGAAGGGAGGGATACGCAGTATTTT. Protein sequence: CAISEGRDTQYF.

The chain links TRBV19 to TRBJ2-4, with 8 nucleotides matching TRBD1. The germline CDR1 and CDR2 sequences are LNHDA and SQIVND (reference sequence). The V segment lost 5 bases and the J segment 7 bases; nucleotides outside the gene matches: 10. CDR3 length: 15 amino acids. This CDR3 reads CASSAEDRVANIQYF. The CDR3 DNA reads TGTGCCAGTAGTGCGGAGGACAGGGTGGCGAACATTCAGTACTTC. Full variable domain (remainder filled in from reference TRBV19 and TRBJ2-4): DGGITQSPKYLFRKEGQNVTLSCEQNLNHDAMYWYRQDPGQGLRLIYYSQIVNDFQKGDIAEGYSVSREKKESFPLTVTSAQKNPTAFYLCASSAEDRVANIQYFGAGTRLSVL.

The J gene is TRBJ1-1, the V gene TRBV19; 8 bases line up with TRBD1. V lost 5 bases and J lost 1; bases outside the gene matches: 9. The CDR3 is 16 residues long. Germline lookup yields CDR1 LNHDA and CDR2 SQIVND (reference sequence). DNA for the CDR3: TGTGCCAGTAGTCTCAGGACAGGGATAAGGAACACTGAAGCTTTCTTT. Protein: CASSLRTGIRNTEAFF.